One and the same sample provided the 9 T cell receptor beta chains below, sequenced in a study of CD8+CD57+ T cells in acquired aplastic anemia. Genomic DNA served as template for TCR beta VDJ and CDR3 profiling. TCRdb itself ran the reads through MiXCR, one entry per CDR3 protein. The sample includes roughly 420,000 distinct CDR3 sequences, 65% to 75% of them seen just once. Sequencing input: sorted CD4+, CD8+, or CD8+CD57+ T cells (not recorded which) from PBMCs. The source of these receptors is a human donor in good health, serving as a control.

Concerning this clonotype itself: This CDR3 fails to terminate in the conserved phenylalanine or tryptophan, so it likely reflects a read error. It is unclear where the CDR3 begins or ends on the DNA, so no DNA is shown, and the CDR3 is as TCRdb lists it. The J gene is TRBJ1-5, the V gene TRBV7-2. The CDR3 is 13 residues long, ends included. The V gene's germline CDR1 is SGHTA and CDR2 FQGNSA. The CDR3 sequence is CASSRDANQHLHC.

The chain combines TRBV10-3 with TRBJ2-2, with 10 nucleotides matching TRBD1. The CDR3 has 15 amino acids. The J segment lost 4 bases and the V segment lost 7 bases, leaving 6 bases of the junction unmatched. The germline V gene has CDR1 ENHRY and CDR2 SYGVKD. This chain's CDR3 is CAITVDRGGTGELFF. As DNA, the CDR3 is TGTGCCATCACCGTGGACAGGGGGGGCACCGGGGAGCTGTTTTTT.

V usage is TRBV5-1 and J usage is TRBJ2-3; D perhaps matches TRBD2 (6 bases). This CDR3 is 16 amino acids long. Germline CDR1 is SGHRS and CDR2 is YFSETQ. The ends were cut back, 3 bases at V and 3 bases at J, with 17 bases in the middle. CDR3 sequence: CASSSGGTYETDTQYF. Here the CDR3 DNA reads TGCGCCAGCAGCTCGGGCGGGACCTACGAGACAGATACGCAGTATTTT.

This clonotype was observed a single time. The chain has TRBV6-5 and TRBJ2-7; D is possibly TRBD1 or TRBD2 (5 bases each). Germline loops: CDR1 MNHEY, CDR2 SVGAGI. The CDR3 totals 14 residues. The V gene lost 7 bases and the J gene lost 0 bases, with 13 bases spanning the gap. CDR3 in DNA: TGTGCCAGCACGTTGGGACCAGCCTCCTACGAGCAGTACTTC. It translates to CASTLGPASYEQYF.

There are many counts of this clonotype. One junction end disagrees with the germline gene, perhaps due to a read error. This sequence joins TRBV7-3 and TRBJ2-7, with D possibly TRBD1 on 6 matching bases. The germline V gene encodes CDR1 SGHTA and CDR2 FQGTGA. There are 15 residues in the CDR3. CDR3 DNA sequence: TGTGCCAGCAGCTCGCAGGGGTTTACCTCCGACGAGCAGTACTTC. Translating it yields CASSSQGFTSDEQYF.

The table lists this clonotype with a few counts. The CDR3, as DNA: TGTGCCACCCAGACACCAACTAATGAAAAACTGTTTTTT. Amino acid sequence: CATQTPTNEKLFF. J is TRBJ1-4 and V is TRBV15; D is ambiguous. The CDR3 length is 13 residues. V was cut by 8 bases and J by 0 bases, with 7 bases left in between. Germline V gene sequence: CDR1 LNHNV, CDR2 YYDKDF (reference sequence).

A note on this clonotype: This likely comes from a read error, as the CDR3 has no conserved phenylalanine or tryptophan at its end. The DNA is left out, because the CDR3 cannot be placed on it with certainty; the CDR3 is given as TCRdb lists it. This chain links TRBV20-1 with TRBJ2-7; TRBD1 is taken as the D call from the table, unchecked against the DNA. CDR1 and CDR2 from the germline V gene are DFQATT and SNEGSKA (reference sequence). Inclusive of both ends, the CDR3 amounts to 14 amino acids. The CDR3 region is CSATQDRGGDERYS.

This clonotype was counted ten times or more. The chain carries TRBV7-3 and TRBJ1-1; no reliable D call. This CDR3 is 13 amino acids long. Germline CDR1 SGHTA, CDR2 FQGTGA. The V gene lost 5 bases and the J gene lost 0 bases, with 7 bases spanning the gap. In DNA, the CDR3 is TGTGCCAGCAGCCATCAGATGAACACTGAAGCTTTCTTT. It encodes CASSHQMNTEAFF.

This chain joins TRBV7-2 and TRBJ1-6, with D hard to call. Germline V gene sequence: CDR1 SGHTA, CDR2 FQGNSA. Trimming left V 4 bases short and J 19 bases short, with 23 bases between. The CDR3 covers 14 residues. The CDR3 spells CASSSAWADSAKHF. In DNA form, the CDR3 reads TGTGCCAGCAGCTCAGCCTGGGCGGATTCTGCCAAACACTTT.